The clone carrying this TCR beta chain was picked up many times. Its target is unknown. This entry is derived from a study of regulatory T cells in long-lasting Graves disease. The overall study: Persistent cases took antithyroid drugs over 5 years and stayed TSH receptor antibody positive. Whole-study findings and limits: When disease was persistent, TRBV28, TRBJ1-2 and TRBJ2-5 were the favored segments.

The time point: persistent/refractory GD, antithyroid drugs over 5 years with positive TRAb. Generation of the TCR library employed RNA extracted from PBMCs. This CDR3 region has 13 residues. V was cut by 7 bases and J by 5 bases, with 15 bases left in between. CDR1 is MDHEN, CDR2 SYDVKM, per germline. Researchers made TCR beta libraries by using iRepertoire HTBI primers and running Arm-PCR on CDR3 regions. MiXCR, applied by TCRdb to the multiplex PCR reads, yields one record per CDR3 protein. Found here are roughly 470,000 distinct CDR3 sequences, more than 20% of them singletons; the top ten hold about 8.3%.

The sequencing used peripheral blood mononuclear cells (PBMCs), collected when the disease was refractory, from a patient treated with antithyroid drugs. The gene calls are TRBV28 and TRBJ2-7; the D gene could be TRBD1 or TRBD2 (5 bases each). The sequence came from a female donor with Graves disease. This CDR3 reads CASMQGPGDEQYF. As DNA, the CDR3 is TGTGCCAGCATGCAGGGACCGGGCGACGAGCAGTACTTC.